Reported below is one T cell receptor beta chain. MiXCR was used by TCRdb to re-call the PCR reads. Seen here are some 30,000 clones, around 33% observed once, and the top ten hold about 16%. Thyroid surgery took place with no prior treatment in any patient. This sample stems from a study of metastatic and nonmetastatic thyroid tumors. Background on the study: Repertoire comparisons spanned blood and tumor or nodule tissue from malignant and benign thyroid patients.

CDR1 SGHAT and CDR2 FQNNGV come from the germline V gene. The CDR3 has 19 amino acids. The V gene lost 2 bases and the J gene lost 0 bases, with 17 bases spanning the gap. The V and J genes are TRBV11-2 and TRBJ2-6; possible D gene TRBD2, 7 bases. This TCR was sampled from a female donor with papillary thyroid cancer or a benign thyroid nodule (not recorded which). Some clones in this sample may be carry-over from other donors' samples. Input material: tumor tissue. The CDR3, as DNA: TGTGCCAGCAGCTTATGGGGGGGGCCTCAGAGCTCTGGGGCCAACGTCCTGACTTTC. Encoded protein: CASSLWGGPQSSGANVLTF. Based on the CDR3 plus reference TRBV11-2 and TRBJ2-6, the full variable domain is EAGVAQSPRYKIIEKRQSVAFWCNPISGHATLYWYQQILGQGPKLLIQFQNNGVVDDSQLPKDRFSAERLKGVDSTLKIQPAKLEDSAVYLCASSLWGGPQSSGANVLTFGAGSRLTVL.